What follows are 28 T cell receptor beta chains derived from one specimen sequenced in a study of identical twins. A single record per CDR3 protein comes from TCRdb applying MiXCR to the 5' RACE reads. The table has 350,000 or so distinct CDR3 sequences, approximately 9.1% seen once. Sequencing was done on a sample of naive T cells sorted from blood. The receptor source for this set is a woman in her forties or fifties in good health.

This chain links TRBV7-2 with TRBJ2-3, with 8 positions matching TRBD1. The CDR3 has 14 residues. Germline CDR1 and CDR2: SGHTA and FQGNSA. The junction had 3 bases not matched to a gene; V was cut back by 2 bases and J by 5 bases. The CDR3 DNA reads as TGTGCCAGCAGCTTAACCACAGGGGGAGATACGCAGTATTTT. It is translated as CASSLTTGGDTQYF.

This clonotype was counted ten times or more. The rearrangement joins TRBV4-1 to TRBJ2-3, with TRBD2 identical over 10 bases. Trimming at V came to 3 bases and at J to 5 bases, leaving 8 bases not matched to a gene. The CDR3 sequence is 16 residues long. CDR1 is MGHRA, CDR2 YSYEKL, per germline. The CDR3 coding sequence is TGCGCCAGCAGCCAGGGAGCGGGAGGGCCGGGAGATACGCAGTATTTT. It yields the protein CASSQGAGGPGDTQYF.

This clonotype has a count of ten or more. The chain has TRBV12-5 and TRBJ2-1, with a weak D call TRBD2 (6 bases). This CDR3 is built from 15 residues. V was cut by 0 bases and J by 8 bases, with 14 bases left in between. The germline CDR1 and CDR2 sequences are LGHNT and FRNRAP. The DNA for the CDR3 is TGTGCTAGTGGTTTGGTCCTGGGAGGTTGGGATGAGCAGTTCTTC. It yields the protein CASGLVLGGWDEQFF.

The chain carries TRBV29-1 and TRBJ2-7; either TRBD1 or TRBD2 may fit D (5 bases each). Germline assignment: CDR1 SQVTM and CDR2 ANQGSEA. V lost 5 bases and J 4 bases, leaving 18 bases between the germline ends. The CDR3 has 14 amino acids. CDR3 coding DNA: TGCAGCGTTATGGGGCTGGGGGAAGGATACGAGCAGTACTTC. It is translated as CSVMGLGEGYEQYF.

This chain joins TRBV6-5 and TRBJ2-7; D might be TRBD1 (6 bases). The germline gives CDR1 MNHEY, CDR2 SVGAGI. The V gene lost 6 bases and the J gene lost 6 bases, with 15 bases spanning the gap. The CDR3 spans 13 residues. Written as DNA, the CDR3 is TGTGCCAGCAGCAGGACAGTGCGGAGCGAGCAGTACTTC. Its protein product is CASSRTVRSEQYF.

This clonotype turned up a few times. J is TRBJ2-3 and V is TRBV7-9, with 9 positions matching TRBD2. CDR1 and CDR2 from the germline V gene are SEHNR and FQNEAQ (reference sequence). The CDR3 sequence is 17 residues long. V trimming: 2 bases; J trimming: 1 base; junction bases outside the gene matches: 7. This chain's CDR3 is CASSLSASGIRTDTQYF. In nucleotides, the CDR3 is TGTGCCAGCAGCTTATCGGCTAGCGGGATACGCACAGATACGCAGTATTTT.

The chain combines TRBV27 with TRBJ2-2, with 9 bases identical to TRBD1. This CDR3 comprises 15 residues. Germline assignment: CDR1 MNHEY and CDR2 SMNVEV (reference sequence). V gave up 6 bases and J gave up 3 bases; unmatched junction bases: 5. The DNA for the CDR3 is TGTGCCAGCAGAAGCGGGACAGGGTACACCGGGGAGCTGTTTTTT. Its protein product is CASRSGTGYTGELFF.

This sequence joins TRBV28 and TRBJ1-3; D gene uncertain. The CDR3 length is 13 residues. Germline CDR1 and CDR2: MDHEN and SYDVKM. V lost 10 bases to trimming and J lost 0 bases, with 10 bases between them. CDR3 bases: TGTGCCACCCTCGGGGACTCTGGAAACACCATATATTTT. It codes for CATLGDSGNTIYF.

In its sample, this clonotype was seen many times. CDR3 bases: TGTGCCAGCAGTTTCAACAGGGACCAGCCCCAGCATTTT. It is translated as CASSFNRDQPQHF. The chain links TRBV12-3 or TRBV12-4 to TRBJ1-5; D perhaps matches TRBD1 (6 bases). The CDR3 covers 13 residues. V was clipped by 3 bases and J by 7 bases, with 10 bases between them.

The sample holds many counts of this clonotype. The chain recombines TRBV27 with TRBJ1-1; no clear D gene. V was clipped by 2 bases and J by 4 bases, with 8 bases between them. The CDR3 has 13 amino acids. Germline V lookup: CDR1 MNHEY, CDR2 SMNVEV (reference sequence). For the CDR3, the DNA is TGTGCCAGCAGTTTAGACCCTCGCACTGAAGCTTTCTTT. Amino acid sequence: CASSLDPRTEAFF.

This clonotype was detected a few times. The V call is TRBV19, the J call TRBJ2-1; TRBD2 aligns across 10 bases. Germline lookup yields CDR1 LNHDA and CDR2 SQIVND (reference sequence). The CDR3 covers 17 residues. The ends lost 6 bases at V and 8 bases at J; junction bases unmatched: 16. The CDR3 reads CASRRGGSLAGEYEQFF. The CDR3 nucleotides are TGTGCCAGTAGGCGGGGGGGGAGTCTAGCGGGAGAATATGAGCAGTTCTTC.

This clonotype has a count of ten or more. The rearrangement links TRBV3-1 to TRBJ1-6; no clear D gene. Trimming removed 1 base at V and 7 bases at J, with 11 bases between. CDR1 and CDR2 from the germline V gene are LGHDT and YNNKEL (reference sequence). CDR3 length: 15 amino acids. The CDR3, as DNA: TGTGCCAGCAGCCAAGTCGGTGAAGGGAATTCACCCCTCCACTTT. Translating it yields CASSQVGEGNSPLHF.

J is TRBJ2-2 and V is TRBV5-1; 12 bases match TRBD2. Germline lookup yields CDR1 SGHRS and CDR2 YFSETQ. J was trimmed by 4 bases and V by 5 bases; bases with no gene match: 0. CDR3 length: 14 amino acids. CDR3 protein: CASRLAGGTGELFF. The DNA of the CDR3 is TGCGCCAGCAGACTAGCGGGGGGCACCGGGGAGCTGTTTTTT.

The CDR3 here is CASSLESGFFFYNEQFF. The CDR3 DNA sequence: TGTGCCAGCAGCTTGGAGTCGGGATTTTTCTTCTATAATGAGCAGTTCTTC. The rearrangement links TRBV5-5 to TRBJ2-1, with D perhaps matching TRBD2 (5 bases). With 0 bases removed from V and 7 bases from J, the gap between germline ends came to 20 bases. Germline V CDR1 and CDR2: SGHKS, YYEKEE (reference sequence). There are 17 residues in the CDR3.

This clonotype was seen many times. The J gene is TRBJ2-2, the V gene TRBV6-2 or TRBV6-3, with D hard to call. The CDR3 length is 14 residues. Between the trimmed V and J ends, which lost 4 bases and 8 bases, there was a span of 14 bases. Germline values: CDR1 MNHEY, CDR2 SVGEGT. The CDR3 protein is CASSSPAIGGELFF. The CDR3 bases are TGTGCCAGCAGTTCACCAGCGATAGGAGGGGAGCTGTTTTTT.

Comments on this clonotype: Given a much more abundant clone one base away, this may be a read error. The rearrangement joins TRBV12-3 or TRBV12-4 to TRBJ2-1, with TRBD2 matching 11 bases. V lost 5 bases, J lost 6 bases, and 15 bases stayed unmatched. This CDR3 is built from 18 residues. CDR3 amino acids: CASSVWGTSGGYRNEQFF. CDR3 nucleotide sequence: TGTGCCAGCAGTGTATGGGGGACTAGCGGAGGATACCGCAATGAGCAGTTCTTC.

The V call is TRBV6-1, the J call TRBJ1-1; possible D gene TRBD1, 5 bases. Trimming removed 8 bases at V and 5 bases at J, with 15 bases between. The germline V gene encodes CDR1 MNHNS and CDR2 SASEGT. The CDR3 has 13 amino acids. The CDR3 protein is CASGGLRGTEAFF. The CDR3 nucleotides read TGTGCCAGCGGGGGACTCAGAGGTACTGAAGCTTTCTTT.

This clonotype appeared a few times. The chain couples TRBV27 to TRBJ2-1, with a tentative D call TRBD2 (5 bases). Germline assignment: CDR1 MNHEY and CDR2 SMNVEV (reference sequence). The CDR3 is 14 amino acids. The V end was cut by 3 bases, the J end by 5 bases, with 11 bases between. CDR3 protein: CASSFFDGNNEQFF. DNA for the CDR3: TGTGCCAGCAGTTTCTTCGACGGGAACAATGAGCAGTTCTTC.

The sample holds a few counts of this clonotype. The rearrangement links TRBV5-1 to TRBJ2-6; D is perhaps TRBD2 (5 bases). CDR1 is SGHRS and CDR2 is YFSETQ in the germline V gene. The CDR3 is 15 residues long. V lost 0 bases to trimming and J lost 4 bases, with 8 bases between them. The CDR3 spells CASSLEAVGANVLTF. CDR3 bases: TGCGCCAGCAGCTTGGAAGCGGTCGGGGCCAACGTCCTGACTTTC.

This chain connects TRBV29-1 to TRBJ2-1, with no clear D. The CDR3 sequence is 11 residues long. Between the trimmed V and J ends, which lost 2 bases and 7 bases, there was a span of 6 bases. CDR1 SQVTM and CDR2 ANQGSEA come from the germline V gene. CDR3 loop: CSVEISNEQFF. The CDR3 DNA reads as TGCAGCGTTGAAATAAGTAATGAGCAGTTCTTC.

Only a few counts were recorded for this clonotype. This sequence joins TRBV7-9 and TRBJ2-3; D not certain. This CDR3 is built from 12 residues. CDR1 and CDR2 (germline): SEHNR, FQNEAQ (reference sequence). Deletions cut 2 bases from V and 4 bases from J, with 4 bases between. CDR3 sequence: CASSLIADTQYF. The CDR3 DNA reads TGTGCCAGCAGCTTAATAGCAGATACGCAGTATTTT.

This clonotype was observed many times. The V call is TRBV20-1, the J call TRBJ2-7, with 9 bases that match TRBD2. After removal of 0 bases from V and 3 bases from J, the junction contained 6 bases not matched to a gene. Germline V gives CDR1 DFQATT, CDR2 SNEGSKA (reference sequence). The CDR3 is 15 amino acids. The CDR3 spells CSARDRASGVYEQYF. CDR3 coding DNA: TGCAGTGCTAGAGATAGGGCTAGCGGGGTCTACGAGCAGTACTTC.

This clonotype was observed many times. V is TRBV2 and J is TRBJ1-1, with D possibly TRBD1 on 5 matching bases. Germline CDR1 reads SNHLY; CDR2 reads FYNNEI. The CDR3 has 15 residues. The germline V and J ends were trimmed by 7 bases and 4 bases, with 19 bases remaining between them. The CDR3 region has the DNA TGTGCCAGCACCCCCAACCGTGGGGGGAGCACTGAAGCTTTCTTT. Translating it yields CASTPNRGGSTEAFF.

The rearrangement links TRBV5-6 to TRBJ2-3; the match to TRBD2 covers 10 bases. The CDR3 is 16 amino acids. V gave up 4 bases and J gave up 4 bases; unmatched junction bases: 9. CDR1 and CDR2 from the germline V gene are SGHDT and YYEEEE. CDR3 region: CASSGPGLATPDTQYF. The CDR3 region has the DNA TGTGCCAGCAGCGGACCGGGACTAGCGACGCCAGATACGCAGTATTTT. The whole variable domain, remainder taken from reference TRBV5-6 and TRBJ2-3, is DAGVTQSPTHLIKTRGQQVTLRCSPKSGHDTVSWYQQALGQGPQFIFQYYEEEERQRGNFPDRFSGHQFPNYSSELNVNALLLGDSALYLCASSGPGLATPDTQYFGPGTRLTVL.

This clonotype has ten or more counts. This chain uses TRBV25-1 with TRBJ2-2; D remains unclear. Trimming pared 5 bases from V and 7 bases from J, leaving 8 bases between. The germline V gene encodes CDR1 MGHDK and CDR2 SYGVNS. The CDR3 is made up of 12 amino acids. DNA of the CDR3: TGTGCCAGCAGTTTAATTAGCGGGGAGCTGTTTTTT. It is translated as CASSLISGELFF.

This clonotype was recorded a few times. The chain combines TRBV11-3 with TRBJ1-3, with D hard to call. Trimming shortened V by 3 bases and J by 3 bases, and 15 bases separated the two germline ends. Germline V CDR1 and CDR2: SGHNT, YENEEA. The CDR3 totals 16 residues. The CDR3 nucleotides read TGTGCCAGCAGCTTCACCTCGACACTCGTTGGAAACACCATATATTTT. This encodes CASSFTSTLVGNTIYF.

The rearrangement uses TRBV7-6 and TRBJ2-7; the match to TRBD2 covers 11 bases. Germline V gene lookup returns CDR1 SGHVS and CDR2 FNYEAQ. V shed 5 bases and J 7 bases; nucleotides not matched to a gene: 4. The CDR3 loop spans 13 amino acids. CDR3 in amino acids: CASSQLAGGEQYF. The CDR3 DNA reads as TGTGCCAGCAGCCAATTAGCGGGGGGGGAGCAGTACTTC. Filled out from reference TRBV7-6 and TRBJ2-7, the complete variable domain reads GAGVSQSPRYKVTKRGQDVALRCDPISGHVSLYWYRQALGQGPEFLTYFNYEAQQDKSGLPNDRFSAERPEGSISTLTIQRTEQRDSAMYRCASSQLAGGEQYFGPGTRLTVT.

This clonotype showed up just a few times. V is TRBV12-3 or TRBV12-4 and J is TRBJ2-7, with D possibly being TRBD1 (6 bases). The V end was cut by 4 bases, the J end by 1 base, with 14 bases between. This CDR3 has 15 amino acids. This CDR3 is CASSSVRGWSYEQYF. The CDR3 bases are TGTGCCAGCAGTTCTGTGAGGGGGTGGTCCTACGAGCAGTACTTC.